These T cell receptor beta chains were read from a single sample in a study of blood T cells in healthy people across ages. TCRdb reanalysed the 5' RACE reads using MiXCR and keeps one entry per CDR3 protein. This sample has about 640,000 distinct CDR3 sequences, with roughly 53% found just once. Sequencing input: blood. The receptors stem from a man aged 55-75 years in good health. Both conserved end residues are part of each CDR3. The D gene is left open where the match is weak. Clone size is not always given. Where it is, it says once, few, many or a class for expanded clones.

j_call: TRBJ2-1; clone_size: .; v_call: TRBV5-1; d_call: .; cdr3_nt: TGCGCCAGCAGCTTGGTTGGCGGGGCTACCTACAATGAGCAGTTCTTC; cdr3_aa: CASSLVGGATYNEQFF
j_call: TRBJ2-7; clone_size: .; v_call: TRBV3-1; d_call: TRBD2; cdr3_nt: TGTGCCAGCAGCGAGACCGGGACTAGCGGCTCCTACGAGCAGTACTTC; cdr3_aa: CASSETGTSGSYEQYF
j_call: TRBJ2-3; clone_size: .; v_call: TRBV7-2; d_call: .; cdr3_nt: TGTGCCAGCAGCCCAACGGGGGATAGCACAGATACGCAGTATTTT; cdr3_aa: CASSPTGDSTDTQYF
j_call: TRBJ1-2; clone_size: .; v_call: TRBV12-3/TRBV12-4; d_call: .; cdr3_nt: TGTGCGAGCAGGAACCTCTATGGCTACACCTTC; cdr3_aa: CASRNLYGYTF
j_call: TRBJ2-5; clone_size: .; v_call: TRBV3-1; d_call: TRBD2; cdr3_nt: TGTGCCAGCAGCCAACTACTAGCGGGGGGCCAAGAGACCCAGTACTTC; cdr3_aa: CASSQLLAGGQETQYF
j_call: TRBJ2-5; clone_size: .; v_call: TRBV10-3; d_call: .; cdr3_nt: TGTGCCATCAGTGAGTCCGTAGGGGAAGAGACCCAGTACTTC; cdr3_aa: CAISESVGEETQYF
j_call: TRBJ1-1; clone_size: .; v_call: TRBV6-5; d_call: .; cdr3_nt: TGTGCCAGCAAGGGATACACTGAAGCTTTCTTT; cdr3_aa: CASKGYTEAFF
j_call: TRBJ2-1; clone_size: .; v_call: TRBV7-9; d_call: .; cdr3_nt: TGTGCCAGCAGCTACCGATTAGTGAATGAGCAGTTCTTC; cdr3_aa: CASSYRLVNEQFF
j_call: TRBJ2-5; clone_size: few; v_call: TRBV2; d_call: .; cdr3_nt: TGTGCCAGTCGTTCAGAGGGAGAGACCCAGTACTTC; cdr3_aa: CASRSEGETQYF
j_call: TRBJ2-2; clone_size: .; v_call: TRBV6-5; d_call: .; cdr3_nt: TGTGCCAGCAGTTTTGACGGGTTTGACACCGGGGAGCTGTTTTTT; cdr3_aa: CASSFDGFDTGELFF
j_call: TRBJ1-5; clone_size: .; v_call: TRBV20-1; d_call: TRBD1; cdr3_nt: TGCAGTGCCGTGGGACAGGGGAATCAGCCCCAGCATTTT; cdr3_aa: CSAVGQGNQPQHF
j_call: TRBJ2-1; clone_size: few; v_call: TRBV29-1; d_call: .; cdr3_nt: TGCAGCGTTGACTCCACCGGGACACCCTCCTACAATGAGCAGTTCTTC; cdr3_aa: CSVDSTGTPSYNEQFF
j_call: TRBJ2-6; clone_size: .; v_call: TRBV2; d_call: .; cdr3_nt: TGTGCCAGCAGTGAAGGGGGGGGGCCTGGGGCCAACGTCCTGACTTTC; cdr3_aa: CASSEGGGPGANVLTF